The T cell receptor (beta chain) under discussion was sequenced for a study of Tregs in tolerant kidney transplant recipients. The repertoire was sequenced with immunoSEQ multiplex PCR; TCRdb's copy has only in-frame clones and lacks some. The sample contains 50,000 to 65,000 clones, 87% of which appear only once. The nonmyeloablative bone marrow transplants came from related graft donors, with transient mixed chimerism. Thawed PBMCs were FACS-sorted into unstimulated CD4+CD25+CD127- regulatory T cells, CD4+CD25- non-regulatory cells, CD4 and CD8 cells. From germline, CDR1 is SGHNT and CDR2 YENEEA. This CDR3 contains 15 residues. Trimming pared 0 bases from V and 5 bases from J, leaving 13 bases between.

Sequencing was performed on CD4+ T cells from blood (PBMCs), taken 6 months after the transplant. This clonotype was obtained from a human patient who received a combined kidney and bone marrow transplant. Some T cells may be transferred from the graft donor. The rearrangement uses TRBV11-3 and TRBJ1-1; D gene ambiguous. The CDR3 DNA reads TGTGCCAGCAGCTTAGAATCGGGGATGAGGACTGAAGCTTTCTTT. It is translated as CASSLESGMRTEAFF.